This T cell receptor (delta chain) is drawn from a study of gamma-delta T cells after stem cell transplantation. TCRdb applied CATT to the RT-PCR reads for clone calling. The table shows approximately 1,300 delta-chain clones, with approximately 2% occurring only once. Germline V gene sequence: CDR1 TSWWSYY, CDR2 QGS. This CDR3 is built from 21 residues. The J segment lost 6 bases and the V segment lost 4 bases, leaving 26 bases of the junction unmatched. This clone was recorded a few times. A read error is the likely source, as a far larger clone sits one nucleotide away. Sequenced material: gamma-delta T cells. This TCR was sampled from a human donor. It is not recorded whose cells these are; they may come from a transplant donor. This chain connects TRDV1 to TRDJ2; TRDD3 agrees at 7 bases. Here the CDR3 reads CALGGKLLAEGYKRKAAQLFF. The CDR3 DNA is TGTGCTCTTGGGGGAAAGCTACTTGCTGAGGGATACAAGCGGAAGGCAGCACAACTCTTCTTT.